A selection of T cell receptor beta chains follows, all from one sample in a study of cytomegalovirus exposure and HLA in healthy donors. Data came from immunoSEQ multiplex PCR; TCRdb stores just in-frame clones and leaves some out. The sample has 150,000 to 200,000 clones; approximately 80% are singletons. The sample comprised PBMCs. These receptors were obtained from a woman aged 30 to 39 in good health and CMV-seronegative. CDR3s leave out the opening cysteine and the closing phenylalanine or tryptophan. The order of the fields is D gene, clone size, V gene, CDR3 protein. The D gene is left open where the match is weak. Rows give clone size only sometimes, using once, few, many, or a class for an expanded clone.

. few TRBV19 ASSMRQAYEQY
TRBD1 . TRBV10-3 AISLDRRSYEQY
. . TRBV19 ASRQGGQFLEAF
TRBD2 . TRBV27 ASSGRRGDTQY
. few TRBV7-3 ASSPSDSRTYNEQF
TRBD2 . TRBV29-1 SVEGTSGGEPSQETQY
TRBD1 . TRBV7-2 ASSLDGTGIYEQY
. . TRBV2 ASIYGSVGRGNYEQY
TRBD1 . TRBV19 ASSTTGGDTQY
. . TRBV6-5 ASRGTDSQQTQY
TRBD1 . TRBV10-3 AISEVAGGTEAF
TRBD1 . TRBV11-2 ASSAIRGQFNEQF
. once TRBV18 ASSPRSGYEETQY
. . TRBV25-1 ASTSDRTNTGELF
. . TRBV27 ASSPGTSAAYGYT
. . TRBV28 ASRMRGNGGGYT
TRBD1 . TRBV6-5 ATRDRRSGANVLT
TRBD1 few TRBV9 ASSAQGAGANVLT
. . TRBV5-5 ASSTQTGNTEAF
. once TRBV7-3 ASSSGPSYEQY
TRBD1 . TRBV30 AWKGLKTGSYEQY
. . TRBV4-3 ASSQLPPSYNEQF
TRBD2 . TRBV9 ASSVSMGLAADNEQF
TRBD1 . TRBV2 ASSQIRGRNEQY
TRBD2 . TRBV5-1 ASSLGGLEETQY
. . TRBV29-1 SALPGSTDTQY
TRBD2 once TRBV19 ASSSSGLAGAYNEQF
TRBD1 . TRBV5-6 ASSNGQAYEQY
. . TRBV2 ASKAKRGSGANVLT
. . TRBV6-5 ASSESGFGYP
TRBD1 . TRBV4-3 ASSQEAPAGGERFGYT
TRBD1 . TRBV7-9 ARVDRTGELF
. few TRBV5-1 ASSLVQISGANVLT
TRBD2 . TRBV6-5 ASSYSGGTDTQY
TRBD1 . TRBV6-1 ASSESQGAAGELF
. . TRBV4-3 ASSQLTPGGTVSYEQY
TRBD2 . TRBV7-2 ASSATSGNYEQY
TRBD2 once TRBV7-9 ASSLGSLRGGNNEQF
TRBD1 . TRBV5-1 ASSFGTQGGTEAF
. few TRBV11-3 ASSLGQPTDTQY
TRBD1 . TRBV2 ASETGDFLNQPQH
. . TRBV14 ASSQDRQYEQY
. . TRBV4-1 ASSHVPFATNEKLF
TRBD1 . TRBV18 ASSAGTGTEETQY
. . TRBV5-6 ASSLGGGETQY
. . TRBV5-1 ASSTATGARETQY
TRBD1 . TRBV6-1 ASLIPGQGIYGYT
TRBD2 . TRBV30 AWSRLAGGLQY
. . TRBV9 ASSVVGSSNEQF
TRBD1 few TRBV4-2 ASSQEEGRTGGGSRRWGPETQY
. . TRBV10-3 AISREQGNTIY
. . TRBV28 ASSFRGPASYEQY
TRBD1 . TRBV19 ASSMTGYTEAF
. . TRBV29-1 SASTPTNEKLF